A selection of T cell receptor beta chains follows, all from one sample in a study of blood T cells in healthy people across ages. TCRdb used MiXCR to reprocess the 5' RACE reads, holding one entry per CDR3 protein. Counted here are around 1.7 million distinct CDR3 sequences, 28% occurring once; the ten biggest clones make up roughly 8.2%. Source material: blood. Every receptor here comes from a woman aged 25 to 39 in good health. CDR3s include the opening cysteine and the closing phenylalanine or tryptophan. A D gene is named only where the DNA matches it firmly. Clone size is shown for a subset of rows, as once, few, many or a class of expanded clone.

d_gene,j_gene,v_gene,abundance,CDR3aa,CDR3nt
.,TRBJ2-1,TRBV5-1,many,CASSLVAASRGNEQFF,TGCGCCAGCAGCTTGGTCGCCGCATCACGGGGTAATGAGCAGTTCTTC
.,TRBJ2-7,TRBV27,.,CASSVKRSSYEQYF,TGTGCCAGCAGTGTGAAGAGAAGCTCCTACGAGCAGTACTTC
TRBD2,TRBJ2-3,TRBV7-2,many,CASSLRLAGGTDTQYF,TGTGCCAGCAGCTTACGACTAGCGGGAGGAACAGATACGCAGTATTTT
TRBD1,TRBJ2-1,TRBV5-1,.,CASSERTGGYNEQFF,TGCGCCAGCAGCGAACGGACAGGGGGGTACAATGAGCAGTTCTTC
.,TRBJ2-7,TRBV7-9,.,CASSFGSKGYEQYF,TGTGCCAGCAGCTTCGGATCAAAGGGCTACGAGCAGTACTTC
.,TRBJ2-2,TRBV7-3,.,CATAGPNTGELFF,TGTGCCACCGCAGGGCCGAACACCGGGGAGCTGTTTTTT
TRBD1,TRBJ2-1,TRBV29-1,.,CSVERGTGAEFF,TGCAGCGTTGAAAGGGGGACAGGGGCAGAGTTCTTC
.,TRBJ2-3,TRBV11-2,.,CASSRDITSTDTQYF,TGTGCCAGCAGCCGAGACATCACTAGCACAGATACGCAGTATTTT
.,TRBJ2-5,TRBV21-1,.,CAGSKKNQWGPYEQYF,TGTGCCGGCAGCAAGAAGAATCAATGGGGACCCTACGAACAGTACTTC
.,TRBJ2-7,TRBV10-3,few,CAISDPSASYVQYF,TGTGCCATCAGTGACCCTAGCGCCTCCTACGTGCAGTACTTC